The 15 T cell receptor beta chains below all came from one sample that was sequenced in a study of T-cell reconstitution after alpha-beta-depleted transplantation in children. The TCRbeta library incorporated unique molecular identifiers. TCRdb itself ran the PCR reads through MiXCR, one entry per CDR3 protein. The sample gives about 420,000 distinct CDR3 sequences, 11% of which show up once; 4.5% to 7% is in the top ten. This sample comprised PBMCs from the stem cell graft donor, obtained from the stem cell graft. These receptors all come from a human donor who donated a stem cell graft to a child with acute myeloid leukemia.

This clonotype was seen only a few times. The CDR3 sequence is CAISEQVAAGELFF. DNA for the CDR3: TGTGCCATCAGTGAACAGGTTGCCGCCGGGGAGCTGTTTTTT. This rearrangement joins TRBV10-3 to TRBJ2-2; tentatively, D is TRBD1 (5 bases). The V end was cut by 3 bases, the J end by 6 bases, with 11 bases between. Germline CDR1 reads ENHRY; CDR2 reads SYGVKD. The CDR3 is 14 residues long.

Worth noting for this clonotype: One end of the junction fails to match germline, which may point to a read error. The chain employs TRBV7-2 and TRBJ2-2, with D perhaps given as TRBD1 or TRBD2 (5 bases each). CDR3 length: 15 residues. Germline lookup yields CDR1 SGHTA and CDR2 FQGNSA. The CDR3 loop reads CASSNRRMDTGELLF. CDR3 DNA: TGTGCCAGCAGCAATCGAAGGATGGACACCGGGGAGCTGCTTTTT.

The chain has TRBV12-3 or TRBV12-4 and TRBJ2-2, with D unresolved. Trimming shortened V by 5 bases and J by 3 bases, and 10 bases separated the two germline ends. The CDR3 is made up of 14 amino acids. The CDR3 spells CASSPFLHTGELFF. The CDR3 DNA reads TGTGCCAGCAGTCCATTTCTACACACCGGGGAGCTGTTTTTT.

The chain links TRBV29-1 to TRBJ2-7, with D possibly matching TRBD2 (5 bases). Germline V gene sequence: CDR1 SQVTM, CDR2 ANQGSEA. The CDR3 has 12 amino acids. The ends were cut back, 0 bases at V and 3 bases at J, with 6 bases in the middle. The CDR3 protein is CSVEERDYEQYF. As DNA, the CDR3 is TGCAGCGTTGAAGAACGGGACTACGAGCAGTACTTC.

This clonotype was detected only a few times. The chain couples TRBV2 to TRBJ2-1; no reliable D call. Looked up from germline, CDR1 is SNHLY and CDR2 is FYNNEI. CDR3 length equals 14 residues. The V end lost 2 bases, the J end lost 4 bases, and 9 bases lay between the germline ends. CDR3 residues: CASSELVVYNEQFF. CDR3 nucleotide sequence: TGTGCCAGCAGTGAACTAGTAGTGTACAATGAGCAGTTCTTC.

The chain joins TRBV12-3 or TRBV12-4 to TRBJ2-1; TRBD2 agrees at 12 bases. The J segment lost 2 bases and the V segment lost 3 bases, leaving 5 bases of the junction unmatched. The CDR3 is 17 amino acids. CDR3 bases: TGTGCCAGCAGTTTTAGCCTAGCGGGGGGGCCCTACAATGAGCAGTTCTTC. It specifies CASSFSLAGGPYNEQFF.

The V call is TRBV20-1, the J call TRBJ2-1; 7 bases are a match to TRBD1. The CDR3 length is 15 residues. Looked up from germline, CDR1 is DFQATT and CDR2 is SNEGSKA (reference sequence). The V segment lost 0 bases and the J segment 6 bases; nucleotides outside the gene matches: 8. CDR3 protein: CSARDHRTGGNEQFF. The CDR3 nucleotides read TGCAGTGCTAGAGATCATCGGACAGGTGGCAATGAGCAGTTCTTC.

The rearrangement uses TRBV29-1 and TRBJ2-1; TRBD1 is a possible D gene (6 bases). Trimming took off 5 bases at V and 9 bases at J, with 11 bases between the two ends. The CDR3 totals 11 residues. Per germline, CDR1 SQVTM and CDR2 ANQGSEA. CDR3 in amino acids: CSVTRGREQFF. The CDR3 DNA sequence: TGCAGCGTTACCAGGGGCCGTGAGCAGTTCTTC.

With regard to this clonotype: The junction departs from germline at one end; a sequencing error may be responsible. V gene TRBV7-9 combines with J gene TRBJ2-3; D not certain. Germline CDR1 SEHNR, CDR2 FQNEAQ (reference sequence). This CDR3 contains 14 residues. The CDR3 nucleotides are TGTGCCAGCACCTTAAGTGGTGCGGAGATTACGCAGTATTTT. It yields the protein CASTLSGAEITQYF.

This clonotype was picked up a small number of times. The CDR3 protein is CASSPINSGRAHNEQFF. The CDR3 nucleotides read TGTGCCAGCAGTCCGATCAATAGCGGGAGGGCCCACAATGAGCAGTTCTTC. The V and J genes are TRBV12-3 or TRBV12-4 and TRBJ2-1; TRBD2 aligns across 11 bases. V lost 5 bases and J lost 5; bases outside the gene matches: 11. This CDR3 has 17 residues.

At least ten counts were recorded for this clonotype. The gene calls are TRBV3-1 and TRBJ2-1; TRBD2 matches 14 bases. The CDR3 has 17 residues. Germline lookup yields CDR1 LGHDT and CDR2 YNNKEL (reference sequence). Trimming cost V 4 bases and J 0 bases; bases outside gene matches: 2. The CDR3 DNA follows: TGTGCCAGCAGCCCAGGGACTAGCGGGAGCTCCTACAATGAGCAGTTCTTC. This encodes CASSPGTSGSSYNEQFF.

There are a few counts of this clonotype. The V gene is TRBV3-1, the J gene TRBJ2-1; D is uncertain. The CDR3 runs to 14 residues. Germline-derived CDR1 and CDR2 are LGHDT and YNNKEL (reference sequence). Trimming shortened V by 3 bases and J by 5 bases, and 11 bases separated the two germline ends. CDR3 coding DNA: TGTGCCAGCAGCCATTTTACTGGCCACAATGAGCAGTTCTTC. Translating it yields CASSHFTGHNEQFF.

This clonotype has more than one count but fewer than ten. The chain has TRBV20-1 and TRBJ2-7; D possibly corresponds to TRBD2 (5 bases). CDR3 length equals 13 residues. V was cut by 6 bases and J by 0 bases, with 12 bases left in between. Germline CDR1 DFQATT, CDR2 SNEGSKA (reference sequence). CDR3 in amino acids: CSAESGVSYEQYF. In nucleotides, the CDR3 is TGCAGTGCAGAAAGCGGTGTCTCCTACGAGCAGTACTTC.

In its sample, this clonotype was seen a few times. This rearrangement joins TRBV18 to TRBJ2-3, with D perhaps assigned TRBD1 or TRBD2 (5 bases each). CDR1 and CDR2 (germline): KGHSH, LQKENI. This CDR3 spans 15 amino acids. Trimming removed 0 bases from V and 2 bases from J, with 9 bases in between. DNA of the CDR3: TGTGCCAGCTCACCACCGGGGGTTTTCACAGATACGCAGTATTTT. Translating it yields CASSPPGVFTDTQYF.

This clonotype was detected ten times or more. This chain joins TRBV6-5 and TRBJ2-5; 10 nucleotides line up with TRBD2. This CDR3 is 16 amino acids long. Per germline, CDR1 MNHEY and CDR2 SVGAGI. V lost 5 bases to trimming and J lost 4 bases; unmatched junction nucleotides: 10. Written as DNA, the CDR3 is TGTGCCAGCAGTCATACTAGCGGGAATCTCGTAGAGACCCAGTACTTC. Translating it yields CASSHTSGNLVETQYF.